This T cell receptor (beta chain) was retrieved from a study of cytotoxic CD8 clonotypes in ibrutinib-treated CLL. Some clones are missing from TCRdb's copy, which holds only in-frame ones; the method was immunoSEQ multiplex PCR. Here the sample spans 65,000 to 85,000 clones, less than 95% being singletons. V lost 0 bases to trimming and J lost 7 bases, with 7 bases between them. The CDR3 contains 13 residues. Germline V CDR1 and CDR2: SGHTA, FQGNSA. The sequence derives from a human donor with chronic lymphocytic leukemia. Sequencing used PBMCs, obtained after 12 months of ibrutinib treatment. V and J are TRBV7-2 and TRBJ1-5, with no clear D. CDR3 nucleotide sequence: TGTGCCAGCAGCTTAGCGAATGGGCAGCCCCAGCATTTT. Residues: CASSLANGQPQHF.